Below, 20 T cell receptor beta chains from the same sample are listed, as sequenced in a study of T cells after yellow fever vaccination. TCRdb reprocessed the 5' RACE reads via MiXCR and lists one record per CDR3 protein. The data show a few hundred thousand distinct CDR3 sequences, roughly 7.5% seen once. The sample in question was PBMCs, obtained roughly seven weeks after the first yellow fever vaccination. Source of these receptors: a man younger than 35 who received the YFV17D yellow fever vaccine.

This clonotype was seen a handful of times. This sequence joins TRBV10-3 and TRBJ2-4; no definite D call. The CDR3 has 18 residues. Germline assignment: CDR1 ENHRY and CDR2 SYGVKD. Trimming took 8 bases from V and 1 from J, leaving 24 bases between them. CDR3 protein: CAILETHIVEYAKNIQYF. Here the CDR3 DNA reads TGTGCCATCCTGGAGACACATATCGTTGAGTATGCCAAAAACATTCAGTACTTC.

This clonotype was detected only a few times. The V and J genes are TRBV25-1 and TRBJ2-7, with 12 bases that match TRBD1. Germline values: CDR1 MGHDK, CDR2 SYGVNS. CDR3 length: 14 residues. Germline trimming cut 4 bases from V and 2 bases from J; bases unmatched to any gene: 0. CDR3 region: CASSGDRGPYEQYF. The CDR3 nucleotides read TGTGCCAGCAGTGGGGACAGGGGGCCCTACGAGCAGTACTTC.

There are a few counts of this clonotype. J is TRBJ1-6 and V is TRBV6-2 or TRBV6-3; no clear D gene. The length of the CDR3 is 16 residues. Germline V gene data show CDR1 as MNHEY and CDR2 as SVGEGT. Trimming removed 7 bases from V and 8 bases from J, with 21 bases in between. The CDR3 DNA reads TGTGCCAGCAAAGACTCGGCCGCACTGAAAGATTCACCCCTCCACTTT. It is translated as CASKDSAALKDSPLHF.

This clonotype was picked up one time. The chain joins TRBV6-1 to TRBJ2-1; 9 bases line up with TRBD1. The CDR3 spans 14 residues. The V gene's germline CDR1 is MNHNS and CDR2 SASEGT. V shed 5 bases, J shed 8 bases, and the junction held 7 bases outside the gene matches. The CDR3 DNA reads as TGTGCCAGCAGTCCGGGACAGGGTGACGATGAGCAGTTCTTC. Protein product: CASSPGQGDDEQFF.

There are a few counts of this clonotype. The chain has TRBV6-5 and TRBJ1-1; D ambiguous. The CDR3 consists of 11 residues. The V end lost 2 bases, the J end lost 8 bases, and 6 bases lay between the germline ends. The germline V gene has CDR1 MNHEY and CDR2 SVGAGI. CDR3 nucleotides: TGTGCCAGCAGTTACCGGGAGGAAGCTTTCTTT. It specifies CASSYREEAFF.

This clonotype has more than one count but fewer than ten. The rearrangement uses TRBV3-1 and TRBJ2-7; tentative D call: TRBD1 (6 bases). The germline CDR1 and CDR2 sequences are LGHDT and YNNKEL (reference sequence). The CDR3 totals 13 residues. Trimming took 4 bases from V and 5 from J, leaving 12 bases between them. CDR3 protein: CASSLSYRDEQYF. The DNA of the CDR3 is TGTGCCAGCAGCCTTTCGTACAGGGACGAGCAGTACTTC.

As to this clonotype: A read error may account for a junction end that differs from germline. V and J are TRBV12-3 or TRBV12-4 and TRBJ1-2; D is uncertain. This CDR3 is 18 amino acids long. The CDR3 reads CAISLSKADRLINYGYTF. The CDR3 region has the DNA TGTGCCATCAGTTTATCGAAAGCGGACCGATTAATCAACTATGGCTACACCTTC.

V gene TRBV20-1 combines with J gene TRBJ2-7; a possible D gene is TRBD1 (5 bases). V lost 3 bases to trimming and J lost 1 base, with 16 bases between them. This CDR3 region has 15 residues. CDR1 and CDR2 from the germline V gene are DFQATT and SNEGSKA (reference sequence). The CDR3: CSARVGAGRSYEQYF. Written as DNA, the CDR3 is TGCAGTGCTAGGGTTGGGGCAGGGCGATCCTACGAGCAGTACTTC.

This rearrangement joins TRBV15 to TRBJ2-1; 9 bases fit TRBD2. J was trimmed by 8 bases and V by 8 bases; bases with no gene match: 4. Germline V gene lookup returns CDR1 LNHNV and CDR2 YYDKDF (reference sequence). CDR3 size: 12 residues. The CDR3 reads CATGTSIHEQFF. CDR3 coding DNA: TGTGCCACCGGGACTAGCATTCATGAGCAGTTCTTC.

This clonotype was seen a handful of times. V and J are TRBV7-9 and TRBJ2-1; D is perhaps TRBD1 (6 bases). CDR1 and CDR2 from the germline V gene are SEHNR and FQNEAQ (reference sequence). Trimming took off 5 bases at V and 10 bases at J, with 21 bases between the two ends. The CDR3 loop spans 15 amino acids. The CDR3 reads CASSAGTRWVGEQFF. DNA for the CDR3: TGTGCCAGCAGCGCCGGGACAAGATGGGTAGGGGAGCAGTTCTTC.

The chain recombines TRBV5-5 with TRBJ2-4, with D hard to call. The V and J ends lost 0 bases and 0 bases respectively, with 10 bases between them. The CDR3 sequence is 16 residues long. Germline V CDR1 and CDR2: SGHKS, YYEKEE (reference sequence). CDR3 nucleotides: TGTGCCAGCAGCTTGGATCAGGTCCTAGCCAAAAACATTCAGTACTTC. Its translation is CASSLDQVLAKNIQYF.

The table lists this clonotype with a few counts. V gene TRBV7-3 combines with J gene TRBJ1-1; 8 bases agree with TRBD1. CDR3 size: 17 residues. The J segment lost 0 bases and the V segment lost 5 bases, leaving 11 bases of the junction unmatched. Germline lookup yields CDR1 SGHTA and CDR2 FQGTGA. CDR3 in DNA: TGTGCCAGCAGCCAAACAACAGGGGGGACATTGAACACTGAAGCTTTCTTT. This sequence encodes CASSQTTGGTLNTEAFF. Combining the CDR3 with reference TRBV7-3 and TRBJ1-1 gives the whole variable domain GAGVSQTPSNKVTEKGKYVELRCDPISGHTALYWYRQSLGQGPEFLIYFQGTGAADDSGLPNDRFFAVRPEGSVSTLKIQRTERGDSAVYLCASSQTTGGTLNTEAFFGQGTRLTVV.

There are a few counts of this clonotype. The rearrangement joins TRBV5-1 to TRBJ2-7; 9 bases are a match to TRBD1. V shed 3 bases and J 5 bases; nucleotides not matched to a gene: 6. There are 14 residues in the CDR3. The germline V gene has CDR1 SGHRS and CDR2 YFSETQ. CDR3 in DNA: TGCGCCAGCAGCTCCGGGACAGGGAATAACGAGCAGTACTTC. Translating gives CASSSGTGNNEQYF.

The chain is built from TRBV7-2 and TRBJ1-2; D uncertain. V was pared by 3 bases and J by 4 bases, with 6 bases between. This CDR3 is 12 amino acids long. Germline V gene sequence: CDR1 SGHTA, CDR2 FQGNSA. CDR3 in amino acids: CASSLRSYGYTF. The DNA for the CDR3 is TGTGCCAGCAGCTTGCGAAGCTATGGCTACACCTTC.

This clonotype was counted at least ten times. This chain connects TRBV7-2 to TRBJ1-5; D gene uncertain. The ends were cut back, 2 bases at V and 6 bases at J, with 5 bases in the middle. Germline CDR1 and CDR2: SGHTA and FQGNSA. CDR3 length equals 12 residues. CDR3 nucleotides: TGTGCCAGCAGCTTAAAGGGTCAGCCCCAGCATTTT. Protein product: CASSLKGQPQHF.

This chain links TRBV2 with TRBJ2-7; 7 nucleotides align to TRBD1. The CDR3 spans 13 residues. The germline V gene has CDR1 SNHLY and CDR2 FYNNEI. The V segment lost 6 bases and the J segment 3 bases; nucleotides outside the gene matches: 5. The CDR3 DNA reads TGTGCCAGCAGGAGGGACAGTAACTACGAGCAGTACGTC. It is translated as CASRRDSNYEQYV.

The rearrangement links TRBV5-1 to TRBJ2-5; TRBD1 or TRBD2 may be the D gene (5 bases each). Germline V gene data show CDR1 as SGHRS and CDR2 as YFSETQ. Between the trimmed V and J ends, which lost 2 bases and 3 bases, there was a span of 11 bases. The CDR3 covers 14 residues. The CDR3 DNA follows: TGCGCCAGCAGCTTCGGGACGGTCGAAGAGACCCAGTACTTC. Translating gives CASSFGTVEETQYF. The whole variable domain, filled in from reference TRBV5-1 and TRBJ2-5, reads KAGVTQTPRYLIKTRGQQVTLSCSPISGHRSVSWYQQTPGQGLQFLFEYFSETQRNKGNFPGRFSGRQFSNSRSEMNVSTLELGDSALYLCASSFGTVEETQYFGPGTRLLVL.

This clonotype was picked up a small number of times. The V gene is TRBV7-2, the J gene TRBJ2-5, with 9 bases aligning to TRBD1. Looked up from germline, CDR1 is SGHTA and CDR2 is FQGNSA. The CDR3 covers 14 residues. J was trimmed by 4 bases and V by 4 bases; bases with no gene match: 4. CDR3 nucleotides: TGTGCCAGCAGCTCAGACAGGGGGGCAGAGACCCAGTACTTC. Its protein is CASSSDRGAETQYF.

The chain recombines TRBV6-1 with TRBJ2-3, with a weak D call TRBD1 (7 bases). The CDR3 totals 13 residues. Germline V lookup: CDR1 MNHNS, CDR2 SASEGT. V dropped 11 bases and J dropped 4 bases, with 16 bases sitting between them. In nucleotides, the CDR3 is TGTGCCGCCCAGGGGGAGGTGGCAGATACGCAGTATTTT. Amino acids: CAAQGEVADTQYF.

The chain employs TRBV4-3 and TRBJ1-1, with no clear D. Germline V gene data show CDR1 as LGHNA and CDR2 as YSLEER. This CDR3 region has 17 residues. Trimming took 1 base from V and 1 from J, leaving 16 bases between them. The CDR3 is CASSQATSGHGNTEAFF. The CDR3 DNA reads TGCGCCAGCAGCCAAGCGACTAGCGGGCATGGGAACACTGAAGCTTTCTTT.